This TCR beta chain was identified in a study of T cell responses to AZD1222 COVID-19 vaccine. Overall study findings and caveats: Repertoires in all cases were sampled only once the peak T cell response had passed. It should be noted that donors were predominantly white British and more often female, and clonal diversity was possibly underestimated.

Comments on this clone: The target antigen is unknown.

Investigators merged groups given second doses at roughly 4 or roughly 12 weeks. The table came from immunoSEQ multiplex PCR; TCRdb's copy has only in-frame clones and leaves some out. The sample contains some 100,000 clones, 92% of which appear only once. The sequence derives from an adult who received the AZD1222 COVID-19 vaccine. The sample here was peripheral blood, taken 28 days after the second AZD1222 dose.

This chain's CDR3 is CASKWQNTGELFF. CDR3 bases: TGTGCCAGCAAATGGCAGAACACCGGGGAGCTGTTTTTT. The chain employs TRBV28 and TRBJ2-2; D ambiguous. The length of the CDR3 is 13 residues. The germline CDR1 and CDR2 sequences are MDHEN and SYDVKM. The V end lost 7 bases, the J end lost 1 base, and 7 bases lay between the germline ends. Combining the CDR3 with reference TRBV28 and TRBJ2-2 gives the whole variable domain DVKVTQSSRYLVKRTGEKVFLECVQDMDHENMFWYRQDPGLGLRLIYFSYDVKMKEKGDIPEGYSVSREKKERFSLILESASTNQTSMYLCASKWQNTGELFFGEGSRLTVL.